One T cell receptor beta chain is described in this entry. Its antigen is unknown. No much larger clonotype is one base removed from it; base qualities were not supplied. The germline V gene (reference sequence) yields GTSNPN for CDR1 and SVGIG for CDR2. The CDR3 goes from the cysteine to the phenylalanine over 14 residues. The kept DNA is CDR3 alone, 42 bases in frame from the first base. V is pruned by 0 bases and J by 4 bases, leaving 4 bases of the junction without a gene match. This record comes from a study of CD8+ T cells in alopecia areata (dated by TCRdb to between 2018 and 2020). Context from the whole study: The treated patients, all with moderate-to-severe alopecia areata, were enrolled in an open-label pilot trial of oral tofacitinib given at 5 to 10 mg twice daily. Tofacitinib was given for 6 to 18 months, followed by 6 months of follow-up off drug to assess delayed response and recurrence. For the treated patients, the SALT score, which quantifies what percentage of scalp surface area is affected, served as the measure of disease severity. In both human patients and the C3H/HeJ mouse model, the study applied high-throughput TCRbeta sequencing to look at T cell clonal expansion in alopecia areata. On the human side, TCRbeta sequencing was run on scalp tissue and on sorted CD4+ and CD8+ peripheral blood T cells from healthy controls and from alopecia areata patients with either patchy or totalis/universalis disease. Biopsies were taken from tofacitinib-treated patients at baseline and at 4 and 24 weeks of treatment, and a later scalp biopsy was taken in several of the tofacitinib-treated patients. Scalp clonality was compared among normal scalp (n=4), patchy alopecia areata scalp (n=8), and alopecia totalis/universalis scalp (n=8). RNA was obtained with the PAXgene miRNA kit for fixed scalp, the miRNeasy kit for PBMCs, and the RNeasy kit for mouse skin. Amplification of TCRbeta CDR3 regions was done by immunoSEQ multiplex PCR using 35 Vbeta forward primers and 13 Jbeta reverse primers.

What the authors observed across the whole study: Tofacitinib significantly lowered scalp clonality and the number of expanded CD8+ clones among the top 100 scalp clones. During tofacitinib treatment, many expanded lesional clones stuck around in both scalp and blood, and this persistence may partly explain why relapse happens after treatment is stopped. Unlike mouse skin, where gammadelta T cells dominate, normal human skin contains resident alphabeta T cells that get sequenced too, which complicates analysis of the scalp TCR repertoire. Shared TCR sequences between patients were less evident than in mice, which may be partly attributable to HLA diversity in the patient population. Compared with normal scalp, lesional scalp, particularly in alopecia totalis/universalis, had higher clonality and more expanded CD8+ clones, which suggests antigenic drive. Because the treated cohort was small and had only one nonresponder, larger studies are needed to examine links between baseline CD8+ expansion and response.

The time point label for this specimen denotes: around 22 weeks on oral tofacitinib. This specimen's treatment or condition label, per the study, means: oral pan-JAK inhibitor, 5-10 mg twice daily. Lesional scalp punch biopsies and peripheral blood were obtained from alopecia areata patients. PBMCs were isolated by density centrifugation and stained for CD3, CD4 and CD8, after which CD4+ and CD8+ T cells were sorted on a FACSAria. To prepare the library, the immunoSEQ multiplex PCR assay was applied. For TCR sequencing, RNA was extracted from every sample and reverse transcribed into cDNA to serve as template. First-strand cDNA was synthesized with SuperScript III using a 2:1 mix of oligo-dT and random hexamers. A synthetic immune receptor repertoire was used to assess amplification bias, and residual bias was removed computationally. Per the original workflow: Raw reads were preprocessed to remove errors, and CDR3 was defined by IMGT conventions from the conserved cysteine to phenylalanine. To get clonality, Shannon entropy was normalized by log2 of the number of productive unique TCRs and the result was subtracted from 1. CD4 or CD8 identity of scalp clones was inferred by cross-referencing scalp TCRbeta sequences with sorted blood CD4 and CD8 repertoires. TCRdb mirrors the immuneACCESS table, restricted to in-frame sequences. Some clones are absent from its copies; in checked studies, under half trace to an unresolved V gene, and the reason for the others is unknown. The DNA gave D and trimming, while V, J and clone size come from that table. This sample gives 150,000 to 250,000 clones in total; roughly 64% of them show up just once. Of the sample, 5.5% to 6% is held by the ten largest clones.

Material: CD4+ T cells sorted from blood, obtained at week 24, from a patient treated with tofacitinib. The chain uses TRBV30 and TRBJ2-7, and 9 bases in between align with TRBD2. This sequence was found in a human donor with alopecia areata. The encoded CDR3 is CAWSVAGGPYEQYF. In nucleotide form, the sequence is TGTGCCTGGAGTGTTGCGGGAGGGCCGTACGAGCAGTACTTC. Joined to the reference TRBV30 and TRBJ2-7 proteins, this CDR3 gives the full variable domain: SQTIHQWPATLVQPVGSPLSLECTVEGTSNPNLYWYRQAAGRGLQLLFYSVGIGQISSEVPQNLSASRPQDRQFILSSKKLLLSDSGFYLCAWSVAGGPYEQYFGPGTRLTVT.